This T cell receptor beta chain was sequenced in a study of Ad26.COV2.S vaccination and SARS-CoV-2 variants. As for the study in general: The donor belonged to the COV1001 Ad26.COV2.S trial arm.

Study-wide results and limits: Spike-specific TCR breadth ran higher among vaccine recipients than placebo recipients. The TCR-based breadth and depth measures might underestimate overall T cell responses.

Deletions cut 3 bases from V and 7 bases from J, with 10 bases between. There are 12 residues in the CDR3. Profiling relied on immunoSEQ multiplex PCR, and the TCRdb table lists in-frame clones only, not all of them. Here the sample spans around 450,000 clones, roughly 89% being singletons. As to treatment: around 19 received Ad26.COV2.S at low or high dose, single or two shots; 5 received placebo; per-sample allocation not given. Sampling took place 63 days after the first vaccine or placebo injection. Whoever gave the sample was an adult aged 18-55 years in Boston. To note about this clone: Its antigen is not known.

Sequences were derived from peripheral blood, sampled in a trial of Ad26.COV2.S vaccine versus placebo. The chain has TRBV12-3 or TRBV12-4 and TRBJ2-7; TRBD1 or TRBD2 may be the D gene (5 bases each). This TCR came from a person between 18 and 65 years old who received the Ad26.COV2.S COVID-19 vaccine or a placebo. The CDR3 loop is CASSFGGLEQYV. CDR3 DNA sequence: TGTGCCAGCAGTTTTGGGGGTCTGGAGCAGTACGTC.